This T cell receptor (beta chain) was identified in a study of T-cell memory formation after mild COVID-19. Amplification by 5'RACE using constant-segment primers produced TCR alpha and TCR beta cDNA libraries that carried sample barcodes and UMIs. Each CDR3 protein gets one entry after TCRdb re-called the 5' RACE reads with MiXCR. The sample contains 350,000 to 450,000 distinct CDR3 sequences, around 27% of which appear only once. CDR3 length: 12 residues. CDR1 MNHEY and CDR2 SMNVEV come from the germline V gene (reference sequence). V lost 4 bases and J 7 bases, leaving 7 bases between the germline ends.

This rearrangement joins TRBV27 to TRBJ2-2; D is perhaps TRBD1 (5 bases). This sequence was found in an adult woman who had mild COVID-19 (a few samples of this study predate the infection). Cell type and time point are not known. The sample was PBMCs or a T cell subset sorted from them (not recorded which). DNA for the CDR3: TGTGCCAGCAGTTACAGGTTCGGGGAGCTGTTTTTT. Its protein is CASSYRFGELFF.